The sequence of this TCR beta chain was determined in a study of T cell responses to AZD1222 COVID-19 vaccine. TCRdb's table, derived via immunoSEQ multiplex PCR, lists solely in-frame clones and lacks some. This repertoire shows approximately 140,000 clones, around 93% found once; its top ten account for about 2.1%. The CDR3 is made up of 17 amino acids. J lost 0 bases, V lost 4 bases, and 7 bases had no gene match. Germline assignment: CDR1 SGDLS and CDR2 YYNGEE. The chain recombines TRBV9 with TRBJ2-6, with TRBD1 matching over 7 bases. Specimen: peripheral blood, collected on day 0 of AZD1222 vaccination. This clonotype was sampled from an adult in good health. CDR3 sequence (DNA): TGTGCCAGCAGCCCCCAGACAGGGCGCTCTGGGGCCAACGTCCTGACTTTC. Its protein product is CASSPQTGRSGANVLTF.